The 25 T cell receptor beta chains below come from one sample, sequenced in a study of blood T cell repertoires in COVID-19. Repertoires were generated with immunoSEQ multiplex PCR, while TCRdb's copy carries only in-frame clones and drops some. In the table there are some 460,000 clones, around 87% of which are singletons. Material: PBMCs or T cells enriched from blood (not recorded which). Receptor source: a woman aged 18-35 years who had recovered from COVID-19.

J is TRBJ2-7 and V is TRBV7-8; D unclear. V was cut by 2 bases and J by 2 bases, with 10 bases left in between. This CDR3 is built from 14 residues. The germline gives CDR1 SGHVS, CDR2 FQNEAQ. The CDR3 spells CASSLWWAPYEQYF. DNA for the CDR3: TGTGCCAGCAGCTTATGGTGGGCCCCCTACGAGCAGTACTTC.

The chain carries TRBV9 and TRBJ2-1; 7 bases fit TRBD1. J was trimmed by 2 bases and V by 6 bases; bases with no gene match: 11. CDR3 length: 16 amino acids. Germline V gives CDR1 SGDLS, CDR2 YYNGEE. CDR3 sequence: CASTPRTGTAYNEQFF. CDR3 DNA sequence: TGTGCCAGCACCCCACGCACAGGGACAGCCTACAATGAGCAGTTCTTC.

The chain is built from TRBV4-1 and TRBJ2-4; 8 bases map to TRBD2. This CDR3 has 14 amino acids. Germline V gene data show CDR1 as MGHRA and CDR2 as YSYEKL. The J segment lost 8 bases and the V segment lost 1 base, leaving 4 bases of the junction unmatched. The CDR3 DNA follows: TGCGCCAGCAGCCAAGGGGAGCGGGGGTACATTCAGTACTTC. Translation: CASSQGERGYIQYF.

The V call is TRBV30, the J call TRBJ1-1, with D perhaps TRBD1 (5 bases). Per germline, CDR1 GTSNPN and CDR2 SVGIG (reference sequence). V was cut by 2 bases and J by 6 bases, with 19 bases left in between. The CDR3 contains 15 residues. CDR3 amino acids: CAWSYTGMVVSEAFF. The CDR3 DNA is TGTGCCTGGAGTTACACAGGCATGGTAGTGTCTGAAGCTTTCTTT.

The chain joins TRBV7-2 to TRBJ1-1; a weak D match, TRBD1 (5 bases). The CDR3 is 13 amino acids. CDR1 is SGHTA, CDR2 FQGNSA, per germline. Trimming stripped 0 bases from V and 8 bases from J, with 10 bases between. The CDR3: CASSLAMAGEAFF. DNA of the CDR3: TGTGCCAGCAGCTTAGCGATGGCAGGGGAAGCTTTCTTT.

The V and J genes are TRBV2 and TRBJ2-2, with D hard to call. The CDR3 runs to 14 residues. V was trimmed by 5 bases and J by 4 bases, leaving 11 bases between them. Looked up from germline, CDR1 is SNHLY and CDR2 is FYNNEI. The chain's CDR3 is CASSISMFTGELFF. The CDR3 nucleotides are TGTGCCAGCAGTATTAGCATGTTCACCGGGGAGCTGTTTTTT.

The chain uses TRBV9 and TRBJ1-2; D not resolved. With 4 bases removed from V and 4 bases from J, the gap between germline ends came to 14 bases. The germline gives CDR1 SGDLS, CDR2 YYNGEE. The CDR3 is made up of 14 amino acids. The CDR3 loop reads CASSSPAAPYGYTF. The CDR3 nucleotides are TGTGCCAGCAGCTCGCCGGCGGCTCCCTATGGCTACACCTTC.

The V and J genes are TRBV5-5 and TRBJ2-1, with 7 bases matching TRBD1. Trimming at V came to 3 bases and at J to 5 bases, leaving 8 bases not matched to a gene. The germline CDR1 and CDR2 sequences are SGHKS and YYEKEE (reference sequence). The CDR3 covers 15 residues. The CDR3 here is CASSSGQGVDNEQFF. The CDR3 DNA reads TGTGCCAGCAGCTCTGGTCAGGGGGTGGACAATGAGCAGTTCTTC.

Written as DNA, the CDR3 is TGCAGTGCTAGTCTTGCTCGATTTGTTCGGACAGGGATTAGTGGCTACACCTTC. Protein: CSASLARFVRTGISGYTF. The genes are TRBV20-1 and TRBJ1-2, with TRBD1 matching over 8 bases. V dropped 3 bases and J dropped 7; count of bases not matched to a gene: 22. CDR3 length equals 18 residues. Germline V CDR1 and CDR2: DFQATT, SNEGSKA (reference sequence).

This sequence joins TRBV19 and TRBJ1-1; 8 positions match TRBD1. Per the germline V gene, CDR1 is LNHDA and CDR2 is SQIVND (reference sequence). The CDR3 has 14 residues. The V and J ends lost 6 bases and 3 bases, in that order; junction bases with no gene match: 6. The CDR3 coding sequence is TGTGCCAGTAGACCATTGACAGGGGACACTGAAGCTTTCTTT. The encoded protein is CASRPLTGDTEAFF.

The chain joins TRBV12-3 or TRBV12-4 to TRBJ1-1; a weak D match, TRBD1 (5 bases). V shed 3 bases and J shed 11 bases, with 10 bases lying between them. The CDR3 runs 11 residues. The CDR3 region is CASSLGRVAFF. The CDR3, as DNA: TGTGCCAGCAGTTTGGGCAGGGTGGCTTTCTTT.

As for this clone: The junction differs from germline at one of its ends, possibly a read error. This CDR3 is CSTGPGDF. Here the CDR3 DNA reads TGCAGCACCGGACCCGGGGACTTC. The chain carries TRBV29-1 and TRBJ2-4; D is possibly TRBD2 (5 bases). Germline CDR1 and CDR2: SQVTM and ANQGSEA. The CDR3 covers 8 residues.

This clone was seen only a few times. The chain has TRBV20-1 and TRBJ2-1; D gene ambiguous. V lost 3 bases and J 0 bases, leaving 12 bases between the germline ends. CDR1 and CDR2 (germline): DFQATT, SNEGSKA (reference sequence). This CDR3 has 15 residues. The CDR3 DNA is TGCAGTGCTAGTGAGCTGCGGAGCTCCTACAATGAGCAGTTCTTC. Protein product: CSASELRSSYNEQFF.

This chain uses TRBV28 with TRBJ1-2, with unresolved D. This CDR3 is built from 14 residues. CDR1 MDHEN and CDR2 SYDVKM come from the germline V gene. V lost 4 bases and J 2 bases, leaving 11 bases between the germline ends. The CDR3 protein is CASSWQRHNYGYTF. The CDR3 DNA follows: TGTGCCAGCAGTTGGCAAAGACACAACTATGGCTACACCTTC.

The chain combines TRBV11-2 with TRBJ2-7; maybe TRBD2 (5 bases). V lost 0 bases, J lost 6 bases, and 9 bases lay in between. The CDR3 has 13 amino acids. CDR1 and CDR2 (germline): SGHAT, FQNNGV. The CDR3 sequence is CASSLDLEGEQYF. CDR3 DNA: TGTGCCAGCAGCTTAGATCTCGAGGGCGAGCAGTACTTC.

V usage is TRBV25-1 and J usage is TRBJ1-6; D ambiguous. The CDR3 sequence is 14 residues long. Germline CDR1 and CDR2: MGHDK and SYGVNS. Deletions cut 5 bases from V and 7 bases from J, with 12 bases between. Here the CDR3 DNA reads TGTGCCAGCAGTCTCCAGCAGGCCAATTCACCCCTCCACTTT. Residues: CASSLQQANSPLHF.

The count of this clone is one. The chain combines TRBV7-6 with TRBJ2-7; 7 nucleotides align to TRBD2. CDR3 length: 14 amino acids. The junction had 10 bases not matched to a gene; V was cut back by 7 bases and J by 4 bases. The germline V gene encodes CDR1 SGHVS and CDR2 FNYEAQ. The CDR3 is CASTPGLSIYEQYF. The DNA of the CDR3 is TGTGCCAGCACCCCGGGACTATCGATATACGAGCAGTACTTC.

The CDR3 region is CASSSGRGTTDTQYF. The CDR3 DNA sequence: TGTGCCAGCAGCTCGGGGCGGGGGACCACAGATACGCAGTATTTT. The gene calls are TRBV7-9 and TRBJ2-3, with 7 bases fitting TRBD2. This CDR3 region has 15 residues. Germline V lookup: CDR1 SEHNR, CDR2 FQNEAQ (reference sequence). V trimming: 4 bases; J trimming: 2 bases; junction bases outside the gene matches: 6.

Regarding this clone: The identical CDR3 is also encoded by other nucleotide sequences in the sample. The V gene is TRBV11-3, the J gene TRBJ2-7, with 8 bases aligning to TRBD2. This CDR3 region has 13 residues. Trimming at V came to 3 bases and at J to 2 bases, leaving 0 bases not matched to a gene. CDR1 and CDR2 from the germline V gene are SGHNT and YENEEA. CDR3 in amino acids: CASSLGLAYEQYF. Here the CDR3 DNA reads TGTGCCAGCAGCTTGGGACTAGCCTACGAGCAGTACTTC.

In DNA, the CDR3 is TGTGCCAGCACCCGGGGGAGCTACGAGCAGTACTTC. It yields the protein CASTRGSYEQYF. The J gene is TRBJ2-7, the V gene TRBV12-3 or TRBV12-4; perhaps TRBD2 as D (6 bases). The CDR3 has 12 amino acids. V lost 7 bases and J lost 3, with 10 bases in between.

The rearrangement uses TRBV18 and TRBJ1-2; 7 bases line up with TRBD1. CDR1 and CDR2 (germline): KGHSH, LQKENI. The CDR3 is 12 amino acids. The V segment lost 5 bases and the J segment 6 bases; nucleotides outside the gene matches: 3. The CDR3 protein is CASSFGTDGYTF. The CDR3, as DNA: TGTGCCAGCTCATTCGGGACAGATGGCTACACCTTC.

V is TRBV5-1 and J is TRBJ1-3; TRBD1 might be the D (6 bases). This CDR3 spans 18 amino acids. CDR1 SGHRS and CDR2 YFSETQ come from the germline V gene. The V end was cut by 4 bases, the J end by 2 bases, with 22 bases between. The CDR3 sequence: CASSIPHRDGEAGNTIYF. Written as DNA, the CDR3 is TGCGCCAGCAGCATACCTCACAGGGATGGTGAAGCTGGAAACACCATATATTTT.

This chain joins TRBV5-5 and TRBJ1-1; 8 bases map to TRBD1. V lost 0 bases to trimming and J lost 2 bases; unmatched junction nucleotides: 6. The germline CDR1 and CDR2 sequences are SGHKS and YYEKEE (reference sequence). The CDR3 extends over 16 amino acids. The CDR3 loop is CASSLATGALNTEAFF. In nucleotides, the CDR3 is TGTGCCAGCAGCTTGGCGACAGGGGCCTTAAACACTGAAGCTTTCTTT.

The rearrangement joins TRBV2 to TRBJ1-2; 11 nucleotides match TRBD1. CDR3 size: 15 residues. Unmatched junction bases numbered 6, after V lost 6 bases and J lost 3 bases. Germline-derived CDR1 and CDR2 are SNHLY and FYNNEI. This CDR3 is CASSLRDRGDYGYTF. CDR3 DNA sequence: TGTGCCAGCAGCCTCCGGGACAGGGGGGACTATGGCTACACCTTC.

This clone was picked up one time. V gene TRBV5-5 combines with J gene TRBJ2-5; 10 bases match TRBD2. CDR3 length: 15 residues. Germline CDR1 is SGHKS and CDR2 is YYEKEE (reference sequence). Unmatched junction bases numbered 9, after V lost 4 bases and J lost 6 bases. DNA for the CDR3: TGTGCCAGCAGCCCCGGGACTAGCGTGACCCAGACCCAGTACTTC. It yields the protein CASSPGTSVTQTQYF. The whole variable domain, filled in from reference TRBV5-5 and TRBJ2-5, reads DAGVTQSPTHLIKTRGQQVTLRCSPISGHKSVSWYQQVLGQGPQFIFQYYEKEERGRGNFPDRFSARQFPNYSSELNVNALLLGDSALYLCASSPGTSVTQTQYFGPGTRLLVL.